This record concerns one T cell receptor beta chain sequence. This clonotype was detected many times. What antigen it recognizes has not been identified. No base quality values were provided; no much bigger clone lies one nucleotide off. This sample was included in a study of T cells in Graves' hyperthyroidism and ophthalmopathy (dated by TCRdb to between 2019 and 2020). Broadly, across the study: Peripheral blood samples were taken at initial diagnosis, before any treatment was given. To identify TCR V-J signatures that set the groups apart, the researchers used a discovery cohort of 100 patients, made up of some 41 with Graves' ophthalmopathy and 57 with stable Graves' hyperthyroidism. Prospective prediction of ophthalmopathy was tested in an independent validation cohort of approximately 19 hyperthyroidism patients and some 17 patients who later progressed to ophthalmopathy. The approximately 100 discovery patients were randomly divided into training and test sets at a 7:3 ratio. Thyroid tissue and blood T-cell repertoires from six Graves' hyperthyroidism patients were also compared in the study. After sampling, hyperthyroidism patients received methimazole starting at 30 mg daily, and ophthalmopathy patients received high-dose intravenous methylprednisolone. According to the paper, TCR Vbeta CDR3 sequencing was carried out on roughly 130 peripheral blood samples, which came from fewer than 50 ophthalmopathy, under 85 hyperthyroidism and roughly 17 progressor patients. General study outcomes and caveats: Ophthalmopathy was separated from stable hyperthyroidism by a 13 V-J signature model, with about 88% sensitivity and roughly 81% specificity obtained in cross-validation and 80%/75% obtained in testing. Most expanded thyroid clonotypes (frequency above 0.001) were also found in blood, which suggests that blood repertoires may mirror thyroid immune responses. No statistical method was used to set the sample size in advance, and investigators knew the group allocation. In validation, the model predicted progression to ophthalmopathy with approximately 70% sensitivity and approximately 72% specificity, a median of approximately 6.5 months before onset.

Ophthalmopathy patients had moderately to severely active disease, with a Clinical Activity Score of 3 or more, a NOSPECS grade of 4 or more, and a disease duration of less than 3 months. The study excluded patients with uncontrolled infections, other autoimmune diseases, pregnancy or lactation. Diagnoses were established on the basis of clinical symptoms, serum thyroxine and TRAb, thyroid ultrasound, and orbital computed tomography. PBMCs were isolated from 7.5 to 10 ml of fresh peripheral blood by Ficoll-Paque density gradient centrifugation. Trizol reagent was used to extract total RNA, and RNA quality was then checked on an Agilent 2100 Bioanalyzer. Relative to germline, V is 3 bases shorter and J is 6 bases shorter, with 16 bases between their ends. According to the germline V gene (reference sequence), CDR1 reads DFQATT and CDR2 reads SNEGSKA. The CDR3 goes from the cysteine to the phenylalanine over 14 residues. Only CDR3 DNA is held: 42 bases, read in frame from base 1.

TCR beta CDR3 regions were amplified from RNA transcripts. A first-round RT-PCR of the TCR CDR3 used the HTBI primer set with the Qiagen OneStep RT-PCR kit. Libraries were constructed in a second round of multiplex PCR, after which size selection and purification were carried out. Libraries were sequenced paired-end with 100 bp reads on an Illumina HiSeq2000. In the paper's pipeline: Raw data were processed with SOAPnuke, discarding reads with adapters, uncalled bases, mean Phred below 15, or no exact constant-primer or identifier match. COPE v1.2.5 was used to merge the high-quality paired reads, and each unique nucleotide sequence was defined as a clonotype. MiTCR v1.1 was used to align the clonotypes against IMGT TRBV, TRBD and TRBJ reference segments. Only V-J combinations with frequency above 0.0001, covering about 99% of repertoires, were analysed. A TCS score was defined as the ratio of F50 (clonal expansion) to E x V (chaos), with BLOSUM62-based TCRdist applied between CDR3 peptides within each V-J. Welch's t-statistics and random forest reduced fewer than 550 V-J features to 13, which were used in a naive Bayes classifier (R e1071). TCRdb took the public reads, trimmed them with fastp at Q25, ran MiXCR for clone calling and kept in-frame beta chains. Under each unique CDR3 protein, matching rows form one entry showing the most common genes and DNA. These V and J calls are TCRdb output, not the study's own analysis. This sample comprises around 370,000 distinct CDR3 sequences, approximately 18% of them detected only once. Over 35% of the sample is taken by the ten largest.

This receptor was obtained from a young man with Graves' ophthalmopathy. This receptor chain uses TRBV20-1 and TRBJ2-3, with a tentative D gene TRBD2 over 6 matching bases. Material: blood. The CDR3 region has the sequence CSASSGTATDTQYF. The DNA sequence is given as TGCAGTGCTAGTTCCGGGACTGCGACGGATACGCAGTATTTT.